The 23 T cell receptor beta chains listed next were all sequenced from one sample in a study of T-cell memory formation after mild COVID-19. TCRdb reprocessed the 5' RACE reads with MiXCR, giving one entry per CDR3 protein. This sample has a few hundred thousand distinct CDR3 sequences, with 20% to 25% found just once. Input material: PBMCs or a T cell subset sorted from them (not recorded which). These receptors were obtained from a man between 18 and 35 years old who had mild COVID-19 (a few samples of this study predate the infection). Cell type and time point are not known.

This clonotype appeared a few times. The gene calls are TRBV2 and TRBJ2-1; 14 bases are shared with TRBD2. This CDR3 is built from 14 residues. The junction had 5 bases not matched to a gene; V was cut back by 7 bases and J by 9 bases. Germline V lookup: CDR1 SNHLY, CDR2 FYNNEI. CDR3 nucleotides: TGTGCCAGCAAGACTAGCGGGGGGGCCACTGAGCAGTTCTTC. Translating gives CASKTSGGATEQFF.

This clonotype was recorded a few times. The rearrangement uses TRBV4-1 and TRBJ2-7; 7 nucleotides agree with TRBD2. The J segment lost 3 bases and the V segment lost 8 bases, leaving 13 bases of the junction unmatched. Per germline, CDR1 MGHRA and CDR2 YSYEKL. The CDR3 loop spans 15 amino acids. The CDR3 protein is CASRVSTLAGYEQYF. CDR3 DNA sequence: TGCGCCAGCCGCGTCTCAACTTTAGCGGGCTACGAGCAGTACTTC.

J is TRBJ2-3 and V is TRBV24-1; a possible D gene is TRBD2 (6 bases). Looked up from germline, CDR1 is KGHDR and CDR2 is SFDVKD. This CDR3 comprises 17 residues. Trimming pared 3 bases from V and 6 bases from J, leaving 21 bases between. For the CDR3, the DNA is TGTGCCACCAGTGATGCCCTCCGGGACCGCGGGAAGGATACGCAGTATTTT. Translated, it gives CATSDALRDRGKDTQYF.

The chain uses TRBV6-1 and TRBJ2-1; the match to TRBD1 covers 8 bases. This CDR3 has 12 amino acids. The germline V gene has CDR1 MNHNS and CDR2 SASEGT. V lost 8 bases, J lost 8 bases, and 5 bases stayed unmatched. CDR3 sequence reads: CASDRGYDEQFF. CDR3 bases: TGTGCCAGCGACAGGGGTTACGATGAGCAGTTCTTC.

The sample holds many counts of this clonotype. The chain uses TRBV7-9 and TRBJ2-3; D not resolved. With 3 bases removed from V and 2 bases from J, the gap between germline ends came to 6 bases. The germline V gene has CDR1 SEHNR and CDR2 FQNEAQ (reference sequence). The CDR3 covers 13 residues. The CDR3 DNA follows: TGTGCCAGCAGCTTCTTCCCCACAGATACGCAGTATTTT. Its translation: CASSFFPTDTQYF.

This clonotype was counted between two and nine times. The V gene is TRBV6-2 or TRBV6-3, the J gene TRBJ1-1; 7 nucleotides align to TRBD1. Looked up from germline, CDR1 is MNHEY and CDR2 is SVGEGT. This CDR3 has 14 residues. V dropped 2 bases and J dropped 4; count of bases not matched to a gene: 4. The CDR3: CASSYGTEGTEAFF. CDR3 nucleotides: TGTGCCAGCAGTTACGGGACAGAGGGCACTGAAGCTTTCTTT.

The gene calls are TRBV4-2 and TRBJ2-3; 8 bases match TRBD1. The CDR3 runs to 17 residues. Losses at the gene ends were 0 bases for V and 3 bases for J; bases not matched to a gene: 8. The germline V gene encodes CDR1 LGHNA and CDR2 YNFKEQ. CDR3 sequence: CASSQDPSGGETDTQYF. As DNA, the CDR3 is TGTGCCAGCAGCCAAGATCCTTCAGGGGGCGAGACAGATACGCAGTATTTT.

The CDR3 nucleotides are TGTGCCAGCCACCTACGGGCAGTCGTTGCCTACGAGCAGTACTTC. It codes for CASHLRAVVAYEQYF. This chain joins TRBV18 and TRBJ2-7; D gene ambiguous. The V gene lost 8 bases and the J gene lost 2 bases, with 19 bases spanning the gap. Germline V gene data show CDR1 as KGHSH and CDR2 as LQKENI. This CDR3 contains 15 residues.

This clonotype was seen a handful of times. The chain carries TRBV28 and TRBJ2-7; maybe TRBD2 (5 bases). Germline values: CDR1 MDHEN, CDR2 SYDVKM. With 2 bases removed from V and 0 bases from J, the gap between germline ends came to 5 bases. This CDR3 region has 13 residues. CDR3 DNA sequence: TGTGCCAGCAGTTTAGGGAGCTCCTACGAGCAGTACGTC. Protein sequence: CASSLGSSYEQYV.

The J gene is TRBJ2-7, the V gene TRBV25-1; TRBD1 is a possible D gene (5 bases). Germline CDR1 MGHDK, CDR2 SYGVNS. V was shortened by 4 bases and J by 5 bases, with 15 bases between the two germline ends. The CDR3 runs 14 residues. CDR3 coding DNA: TGTGCCAGCAGTGGGCGGCGAAGGGGTGACGAGCAGTACTTC. Its translation is CASSGRRRGDEQYF.

The chain joins TRBV18 to TRBJ2-5; 8 bases fit TRBD1. This CDR3 is built from 16 residues. V shed 2 bases and J 0 bases; nucleotides not matched to a gene: 5. CDR1 is KGHSH, CDR2 LQKENI, per germline. The CDR3 region is CASSPWDRRYQETQYF. The CDR3 DNA sequence: TGTGCCAGCTCACCATGGGACAGGAGGTACCAAGAGACCCAGTACTTC.

Only a few counts were recorded for this clonotype. The gene calls are TRBV3-1 and TRBJ1-2; maybe TRBD1 (5 bases). The CDR3 sequence is 16 residues long. The germline CDR1 and CDR2 sequences are LGHDT and YNNKEL (reference sequence). V lost 4 bases and J 0 bases, leaving 15 bases between the germline ends. The DNA of the CDR3 is TGTGCCAGCAGCCCAACCGGACACCTGACTAACTATGGCTACACCTTC. It translates to CASSPTGHLTNYGYTF.

This clonotype occurred a few times. The chain links TRBV11-2 to TRBJ2-5; D is possibly TRBD2 (7 bases). The CDR3 is made up of 16 amino acids. The germline V gene has CDR1 SGHAT and CDR2 FQNNGV. Trimming pared 5 bases from V and 3 bases from J, leaving 19 bases between. CDR3 protein: CASSPLFRGAEETQYF. The CDR3 nucleotides are TGTGCCAGCAGCCCCCTATTCCGGGGGGCGGAAGAGACCCAGTACTTC.

This clonotype was detected a few times. CDR3 residues: CASSQGGQYGYTF. CDR3 DNA: TGTGCCAGCAGCCAAGGGGGCCAGTATGGCTACACCTTC. The rearrangement joins TRBV14 to TRBJ1-2; tentative D call: TRBD1 (5 bases). Trimming removed 1 base from V and 5 bases from J, with 8 bases in between. Germline CDR1 SGHDN, CDR2 FVKESK. This CDR3 is built from 13 residues.

This chain connects TRBV6-5 to TRBJ1-2, with D perhaps matching TRBD1 (6 bases). V gave up 5 bases and J gave up 4 bases, with 14 bases separating them. Germline V gene data show CDR1 as MNHEY and CDR2 as SVGAGI. This CDR3 has 14 residues. The CDR3 nucleotides are TGTGCCAGCAGTCTTGACAGGCACCCCTATGGCTACACCTTC. It yields the protein CASSLDRHPYGYTF.

This clonotype occurred a few times. This chain links TRBV6-1 with TRBJ1-5; D gene uncertain. The V and J ends lost 7 bases and 5 bases respectively, with 12 bases between them. This CDR3 is built from 13 residues. From germline, CDR1 is MNHNS and CDR2 SASEGT. The CDR3, as DNA: TGTGCCAGCACTTCCAGATTTCATCAGCCCCAGCATTTT. This translates into CASTSRFHQPQHF.

This clonotype was detected a few times. The CDR3 is CASGSTTDTQYF. Here the CDR3 DNA reads TGTGCTAGTGGTTCAACCACAGATACGCAGTATTTT. J is TRBJ2-3 and V is TRBV12-5, with D unclear. The CDR3 is made up of 12 amino acids. Trimming removed 4 bases at V and 2 bases at J, with 4 bases between. Germline-derived CDR1 and CDR2 are LGHNT and FRNRAP. Looking up the rest from reference TRBV12-5 and TRBJ2-3 gives the full variable domain: DARVTQTPRHKVTEMGQEVTMRCQPILGHNTVFWYRQTMMQGLELLAYFRNRAPLDDSGMPKDRFSAEMPDATLATLKIQPSEPRDSAVYFCASGSTTDTQYFGPGTRLTVL.

The chain couples TRBV24-1 to TRBJ2-1; D may be TRBD1 (5 bases). V lost 4 bases to trimming and J lost 9 bases, with 9 bases between them. The CDR3 totals 12 residues. Germline V gene sequence: CDR1 KGHDR, CDR2 SFDVKD. CDR3 in DNA: TGTGCCACCAGTGAGGTGGGGCTTGAGCAGTTCTTC. Amino acid sequence: CATSEVGLEQFF.

The chain is built from TRBV9 and TRBJ2-3; D gene uncertain. Germline CDR1 reads SGDLS; CDR2 reads YYNGEE. The ends were cut back, 0 bases at V and 6 bases at J, with 5 bases in the middle. This CDR3 contains 12 residues. The DNA for the CDR3 is TGTGCCAGCAGCGTAGCGGAGGATACGCAGTATTTT. Its translation: CASSVAEDTQYF.

In this sample, this clonotype turned up once. The rearrangement uses TRBV5-6 and TRBJ1-5; tentatively, D is TRBD1 (5 bases). CDR1 is SGHDT and CDR2 is YYEEEE in the germline V gene. Trimming cost V 1 base and J 9 bases, with 8 bases left between them. The CDR3 length is 12 residues. The DNA for the CDR3 is TGTGCCAGCAGCTTGCCCGACAGGCCCCAGCATTTT. Its translation: CASSLPDRPQHF.

V usage is TRBV7-9 and J usage is TRBJ1-4; no clear D. There are 17 residues in the CDR3. Trimming shortened V by 4 bases and J by 8 bases, and 23 bases separated the two germline ends. Germline V CDR1 and CDR2: SEHNR, FQNEAQ (reference sequence). The DNA for the CDR3 is TGTGCCAGCAGCTCTCGAAATACGGCCCCTCTTAAGGAAAAACTGTTTTTT. As protein: CASSSRNTAPLKEKLFF.

The chain couples TRBV7-2 to TRBJ2-5, with unresolved D. Looked up from germline, CDR1 is SGHTA and CDR2 is FQGNSA. The CDR3 is made up of 11 amino acids. The V gene lost 4 bases and the J gene lost 13 bases, with 13 bases spanning the gap. The CDR3 spells CASSSSSSVYF. In DNA form, the CDR3 reads TGTGCCAGCAGCTCATCGTCTAGTGTGTACTTC.

This clonotype was seen a few times. J is TRBJ2-6 and V is TRBV2; 7 bases match TRBD1. Germline V lookup: CDR1 SNHLY, CDR2 FYNNEI. V trimming: 6 bases; J trimming: 2 bases; junction bases outside the gene matches: 1. CDR3 length equals 14 residues. CDR3 DNA sequence: TGTGCCAGCAGCGACAGGGCTGGGGCCAACGTCCTGACTTTC. Its translation: CASSDRAGANVLTF.